The text below deals with one T cell receptor beta chain. Its cognate antigen is unknown. This specimen comes from a study of glioma-infiltrating T cells after dendritic cell vaccination. Study background: Dendritic cells derived from monocytes and pulsed with autologous tumor lysate formed the vaccine. Regarding the study as a whole: Higher pretreatment TIL content predicted longer progression-free time and survival.

Time point given: after dendritic cell vaccination, including at tumor progression/relapse. This CDR3 has 18 residues. The method was immunoSEQ multiplex PCR; TCRdb's version includes in-frame clones alone and lacks a portion of them. This table holds roughly 85,000 clones, 85% found once. The source is a human donor with glioblastoma. Sequencing was performed on blood, taken after dendritic cell vaccination. The chain has TRBV21-1 and TRBJ2-1; TRBD2, the table's D call, lacks a check against the DNA. TRBV21-1 is tagged as a pseudogene. The DNA for the CDR3 is TGTGCCAGCAGCAAAGCTTTGGAGGGGCGGGACCAAAAGGGTGAGCAGTTCTTC. Amino acids: CASSKALEGRDQKGEQFF.